Listed below are T cell receptor beta chains from one sample, sequenced in a study of cytomegalovirus exposure and HLA in healthy donors. Only in-frame clones appear in the TCRdb table, and some are missing; sequencing was by immunoSEQ multiplex PCR. This table has some 190,000 clones, about 82% appearing once. Sample: PBMCs. These TCRs come from a woman aged 18-29 years in good health and CMV-seronegative. CDR3s include the opening cysteine and the closing phenylalanine or tryptophan. D genes are given only for firm matches. Part of the rows lack a size; the others show once, few, many or a class for expanded clones.

J	D	size	V	CDR3	DNA
TRBJ1-2	.	.	TRBV4-2	CASSQGREDYGYTF	TGTGCCAGCAGCCAAGGGAGGGAGGATTATGGCTACACCTTC
TRBJ1-2	.	.	TRBV6-5	CASSSTYYGYTF	TGTGCCAGCAGTTCCACTTACTATGGCTACACCTTC
TRBJ2-2	.	once	TRBV2	CASRELLAGTGELFF	TGTGCCAGCAGAGAGCTACTAGCCGGCACCGGGGAGCTGTTTTTT
TRBJ2-2	TRBD2	.	TRBV7-8	CASSSAAGMNTGELFF	TGTGCCAGCAGCTCCGCAGCGGGGATGAACACCGGGGAGCTGTTTTTT
TRBJ2-2	.	.	TRBV9	CASGTTNTGELFF	TGTGCCAGCGGGACAACGAACACCGGGGAGCTGTTTTTT
TRBJ2-2	.	.	TRBV9	CASSVAAVTGELFF	TGTGCCAGCAGCGTAGCGGCGGTCACCGGGGAGCTGTTTTTT
TRBJ2-3	.	.	TRBV6-5	CASSTEDTQYF	TGTGCCAGCAGTACAGAAGATACGCAGTATTTT
TRBJ1-5	.	.	TRBV27	CASSLSLGRNQPQHF	TGTGCCAGCAGTTTATCTCTCGGGAGAAATCAGCCCCAGCATTTT
TRBJ1-4	.	.	TRBV6-1	CASSEVGGLWEKLFF	TGTGCCAGCAGTGAAGTCGGGGGGCTTTGGGAAAAACTGTTTTTT
TRBJ2-4	.	.	TRBV5-6	CASSLVLTDENIQYF	TGTGCCAGCAGCTTGGTTCTCACAGATGAAAACATTCAGTACTTC
TRBJ1-5	.	.	TRBV27	CASSLTESNQPQHF	TGTGCCAGCAGTTTAACAGAGAGCAATCAGCCCCAGCATTTT
TRBJ1-1	TRBD1	.	TRBV5-6	CASSSLTGTGFTEAFF	TGTGCCAGCAGCTCGCTAACCGGGACAGGCTTCACTGAAGCTTTCTTT
TRBJ1-1	.	.	TRBV10-3	CAINQGQMNTEAFF	TGTGCCATCAACCAAGGACAGATGAACACTGAAGCTTTCTTT
TRBJ2-7	TRBD1	.	TRBV18	CASSRGQGEEQYF	TGTGCCAGCTCACGCGGACAGGGGGAAGAGCAGTACTTC
TRBJ2-2	TRBD1	many	TRBV7-8	CASNPDRRTGELFF	TGTGCCAGCAATCCGGACAGGCGGACCGGGGAGCTGTTTTTT
TRBJ1-6	TRBD1	few	TRBV5-5	CASSWTGSKNSPLHF	TGTGCCAGCAGCTGGACAGGGAGCAAGAATTCACCCCTCCACTTT
TRBJ2-7	.	.	TRBV29-1	CSVEPPDSYEQYF	TGCAGCGTTGAACCCCCAGACTCCTACGAGCAGTACTTC
TRBJ1-4	.	.	TRBV6-5	CASSRRVLNEKLFF	TGTGCCAGCAGTAGGAGGGTCCTTAATGAAAAACTGTTTTTT
TRBJ2-7	TRBD2	.	TRBV11-2	CASSLREGRYEQYF	TGTGCCAGCAGCTTACGGGAGGGGCGGTACGAGCAGTACTTC